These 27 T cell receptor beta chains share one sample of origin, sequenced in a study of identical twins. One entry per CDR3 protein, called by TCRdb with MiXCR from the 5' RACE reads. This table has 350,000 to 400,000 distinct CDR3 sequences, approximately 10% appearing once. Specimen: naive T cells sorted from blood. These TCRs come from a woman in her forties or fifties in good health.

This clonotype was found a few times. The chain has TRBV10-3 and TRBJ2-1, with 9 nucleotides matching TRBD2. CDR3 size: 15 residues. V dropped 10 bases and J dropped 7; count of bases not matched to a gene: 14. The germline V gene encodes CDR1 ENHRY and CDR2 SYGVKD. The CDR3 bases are TGTGCCACTCGCCCCGGGGCTAGCGGGGTGAATGAGCAGTTCTTC. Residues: CATRPGASGVNEQFF.

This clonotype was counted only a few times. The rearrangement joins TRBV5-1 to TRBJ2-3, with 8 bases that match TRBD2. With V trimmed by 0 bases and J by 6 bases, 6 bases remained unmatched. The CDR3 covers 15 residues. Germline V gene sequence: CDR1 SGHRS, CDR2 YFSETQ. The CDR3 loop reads CASSLGRGRYDTQYF. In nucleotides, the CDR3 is TGCGCCAGCAGCTTGGGGCGCGGGAGGTACGATACGCAGTATTTT.

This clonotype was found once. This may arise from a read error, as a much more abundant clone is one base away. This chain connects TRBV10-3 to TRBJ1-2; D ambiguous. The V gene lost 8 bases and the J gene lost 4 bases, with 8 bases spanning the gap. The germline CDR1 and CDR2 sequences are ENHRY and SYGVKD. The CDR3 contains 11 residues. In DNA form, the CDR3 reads TGTGCCATCGGGAACCTCTATGGCTACACCTTC. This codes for CAIGNLYGYTF.

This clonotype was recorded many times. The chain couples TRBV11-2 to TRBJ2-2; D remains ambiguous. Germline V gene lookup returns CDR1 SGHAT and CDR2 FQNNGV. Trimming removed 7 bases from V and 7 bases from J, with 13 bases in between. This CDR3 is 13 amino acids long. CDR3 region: CASTRLGSGELFF. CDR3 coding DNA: TGTGCCAGCACACGTCTGGGTAGCGGGGAGCTGTTTTTT.

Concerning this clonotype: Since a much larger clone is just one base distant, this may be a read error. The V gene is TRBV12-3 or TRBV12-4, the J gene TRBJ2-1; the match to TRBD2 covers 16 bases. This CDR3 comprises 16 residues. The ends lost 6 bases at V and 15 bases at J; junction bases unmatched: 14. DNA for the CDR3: TGTGCCAGCAGCCCGGGGACTAGCGGGAGGGAAGTCGCCCGGTTCTTC. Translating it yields CASSPGTSGREVARFF.

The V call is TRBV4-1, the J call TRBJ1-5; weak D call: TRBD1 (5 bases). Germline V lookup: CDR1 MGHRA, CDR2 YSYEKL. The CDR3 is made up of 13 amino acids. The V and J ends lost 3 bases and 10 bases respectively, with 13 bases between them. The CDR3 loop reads CASSQTAGGPQHF. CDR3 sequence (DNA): TGCGCCAGCAGCCAGACGGCCGGGGGTCCCCAGCATTTT.

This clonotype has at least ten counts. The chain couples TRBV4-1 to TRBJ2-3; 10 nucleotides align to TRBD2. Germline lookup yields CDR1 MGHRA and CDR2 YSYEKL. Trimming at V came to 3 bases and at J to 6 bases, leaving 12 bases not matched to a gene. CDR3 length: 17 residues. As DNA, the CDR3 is TGCGCCAGCAGCCAGGGACCTAGCGGGAGTCGTTGGGATACGCAGTATTTT. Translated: CASSQGPSGSRWDTQYF.

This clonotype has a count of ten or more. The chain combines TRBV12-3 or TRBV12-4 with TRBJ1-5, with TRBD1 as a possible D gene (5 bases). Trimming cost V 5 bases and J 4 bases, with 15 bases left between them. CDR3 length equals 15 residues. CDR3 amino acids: CASSPTGTENQPQHF. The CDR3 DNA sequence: TGTGCCAGCAGTCCCACCGGGACGGAGAATCAGCCCCAGCATTTT.

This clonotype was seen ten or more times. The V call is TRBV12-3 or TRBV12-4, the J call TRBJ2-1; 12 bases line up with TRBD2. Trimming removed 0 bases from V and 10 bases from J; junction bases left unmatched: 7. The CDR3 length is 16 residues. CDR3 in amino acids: CASSLARGLAGFEQFF. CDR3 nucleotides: TGTGCCAGCAGTTTAGCGCGAGGACTAGCGGGATTCGAGCAGTTCTTC.

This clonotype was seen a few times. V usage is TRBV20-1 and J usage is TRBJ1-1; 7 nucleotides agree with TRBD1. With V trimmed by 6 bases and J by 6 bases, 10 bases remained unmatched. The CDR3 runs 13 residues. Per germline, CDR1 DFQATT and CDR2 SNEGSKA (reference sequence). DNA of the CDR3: TGCAGTGCGAGGGACAGCCCAAACGCTGAAGCTTTCTTT. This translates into CSARDSPNAEAFF.

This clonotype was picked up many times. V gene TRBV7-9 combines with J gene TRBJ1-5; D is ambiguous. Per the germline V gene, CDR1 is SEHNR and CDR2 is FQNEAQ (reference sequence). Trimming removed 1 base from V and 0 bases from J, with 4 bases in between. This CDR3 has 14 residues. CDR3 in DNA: TGTGCCAGCAGCTTAGAGGATAGCAATCAGCCCCAGCATTTT. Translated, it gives CASSLEDSNQPQHF.

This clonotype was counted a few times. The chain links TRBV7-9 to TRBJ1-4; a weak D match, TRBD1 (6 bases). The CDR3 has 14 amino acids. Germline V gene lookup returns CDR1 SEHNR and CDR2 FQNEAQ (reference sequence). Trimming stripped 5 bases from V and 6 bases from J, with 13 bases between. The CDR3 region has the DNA TGTGCCAGCAGCAACACAGGGACTGATGAAAAACTGTTTTTT. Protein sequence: CASSNTGTDEKLFF.

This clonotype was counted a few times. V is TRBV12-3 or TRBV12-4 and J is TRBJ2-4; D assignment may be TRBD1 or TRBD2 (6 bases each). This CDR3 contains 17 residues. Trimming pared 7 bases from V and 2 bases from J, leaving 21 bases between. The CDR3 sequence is CASNTLPGAETKNIQYF. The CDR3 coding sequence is TGTGCCAGCAATACTCTCCCGGGGGCAGAGACCAAAAACATTCAGTACTTC.

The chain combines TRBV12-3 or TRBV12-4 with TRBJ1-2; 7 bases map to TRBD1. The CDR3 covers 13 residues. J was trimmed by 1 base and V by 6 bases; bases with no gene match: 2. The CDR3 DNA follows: TGTGCCAGCAGGGGGACAGTTAACTATGGCTACACCTTC. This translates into CASRGTVNYGYTF.

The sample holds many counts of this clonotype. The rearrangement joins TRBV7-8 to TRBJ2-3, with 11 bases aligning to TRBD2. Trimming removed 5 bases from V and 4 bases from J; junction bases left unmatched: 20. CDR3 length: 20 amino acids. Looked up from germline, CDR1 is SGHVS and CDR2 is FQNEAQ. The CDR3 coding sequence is TGTGCCAGCAGCAAACACCTGGGGGGGATAGCGGGAGGGGCGGCAGATACGCAGTATTTT. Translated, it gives CASSKHLGGIAGGAADTQYF.

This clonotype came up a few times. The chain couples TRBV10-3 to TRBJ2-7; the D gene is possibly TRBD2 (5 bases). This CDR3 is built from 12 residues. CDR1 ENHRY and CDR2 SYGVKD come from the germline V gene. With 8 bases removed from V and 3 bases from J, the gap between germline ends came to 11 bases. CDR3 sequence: CAIRLPDYEQYF. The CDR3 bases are TGTGCCATCCGACTACCAGACTACGAGCAGTACTTC.

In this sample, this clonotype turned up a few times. CDR3 coding DNA: TGTGCCAGCAGCTTAGGGGGGACTATCAATGAGCAGTTCTTC. Translated, it gives CASSLGGTINEQFF. The rearrangement links TRBV11-3 to TRBJ2-1, with 7 positions matching TRBD2. V shed 1 base, J shed 6 bases, and the junction held 3 bases outside the gene matches. The CDR3 covers 14 residues. Germline loops: CDR1 SGHNT, CDR2 YENEEA.

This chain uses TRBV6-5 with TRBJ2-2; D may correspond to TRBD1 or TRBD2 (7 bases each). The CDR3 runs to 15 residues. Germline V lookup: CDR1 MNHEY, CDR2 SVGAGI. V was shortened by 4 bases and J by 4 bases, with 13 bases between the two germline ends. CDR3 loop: CASSSPRGGTGELFF. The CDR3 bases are TGTGCCAGCAGTTCCCCCAGGGGGGGCACCGGGGAGCTGTTTTTT.

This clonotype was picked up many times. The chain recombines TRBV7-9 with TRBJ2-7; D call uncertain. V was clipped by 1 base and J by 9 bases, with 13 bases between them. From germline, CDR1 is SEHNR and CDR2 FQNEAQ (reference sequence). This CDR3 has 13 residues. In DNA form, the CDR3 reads TGTGCCAGCAGCTTAGATTCGACGGTCCCGCAGTACGTC. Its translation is CASSLDSTVPQYV.

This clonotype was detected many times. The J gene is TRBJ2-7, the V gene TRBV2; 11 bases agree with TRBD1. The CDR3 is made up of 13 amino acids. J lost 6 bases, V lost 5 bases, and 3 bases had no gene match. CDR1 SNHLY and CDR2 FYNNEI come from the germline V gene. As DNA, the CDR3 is TGTGCCAGCAGTCGGACAGGGGGCATCGAGCAGTACTTC. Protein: CASSRTGGIEQYF.

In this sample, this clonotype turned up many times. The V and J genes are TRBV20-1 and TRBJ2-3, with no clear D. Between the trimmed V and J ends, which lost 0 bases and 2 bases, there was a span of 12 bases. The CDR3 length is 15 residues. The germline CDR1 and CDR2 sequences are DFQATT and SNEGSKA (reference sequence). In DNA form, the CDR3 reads TGCAGTGCTAGAGATCCCCTAGTCGACACAGATACGCAGTATTTT. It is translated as CSARDPLVDTDTQYF.

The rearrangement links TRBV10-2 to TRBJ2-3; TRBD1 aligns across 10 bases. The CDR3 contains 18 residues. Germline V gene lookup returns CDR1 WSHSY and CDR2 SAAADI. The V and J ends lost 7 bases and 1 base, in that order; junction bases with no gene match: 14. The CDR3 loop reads CASTGGAGQGTGTDTQYF. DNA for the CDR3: TGCGCCAGCACCGGAGGAGCGGGACAGGGGACGGGCACAGATACGCAGTATTTT.

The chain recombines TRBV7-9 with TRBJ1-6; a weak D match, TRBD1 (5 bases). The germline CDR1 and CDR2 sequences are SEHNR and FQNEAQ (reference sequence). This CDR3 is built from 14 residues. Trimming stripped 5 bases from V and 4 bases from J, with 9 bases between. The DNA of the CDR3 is TGTGCCAGCAGCACGACAGATTATAATTCACCCCTCCACTTT. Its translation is CASSTTDYNSPLHF.

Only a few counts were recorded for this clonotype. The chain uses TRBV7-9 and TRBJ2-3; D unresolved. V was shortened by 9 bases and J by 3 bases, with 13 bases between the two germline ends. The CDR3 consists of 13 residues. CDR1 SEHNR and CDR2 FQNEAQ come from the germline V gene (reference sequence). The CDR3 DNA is TGTGCCAGGCGCGACGAACGGACAGATACGCAGTATTTT. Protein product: CARRDERTDTQYF.

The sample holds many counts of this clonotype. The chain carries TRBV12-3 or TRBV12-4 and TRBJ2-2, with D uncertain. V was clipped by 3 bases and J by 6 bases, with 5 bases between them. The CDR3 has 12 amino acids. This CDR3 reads CASSFGAGELFF. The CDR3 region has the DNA TGTGCCAGCAGTTTTGGAGCCGGGGAGCTGTTTTTT.

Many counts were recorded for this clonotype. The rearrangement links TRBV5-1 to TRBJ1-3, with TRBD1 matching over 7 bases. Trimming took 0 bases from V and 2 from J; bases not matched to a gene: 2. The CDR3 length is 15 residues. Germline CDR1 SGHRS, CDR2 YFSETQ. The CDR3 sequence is CASSLDRGPGNTIYF. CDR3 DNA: TGCGCCAGCAGCTTGGATAGGGGGCCTGGAAACACCATATATTTT.

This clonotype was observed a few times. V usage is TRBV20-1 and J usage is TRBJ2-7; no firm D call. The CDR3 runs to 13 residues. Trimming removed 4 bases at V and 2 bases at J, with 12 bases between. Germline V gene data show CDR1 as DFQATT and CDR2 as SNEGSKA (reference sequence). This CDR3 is CSAITGYPYEQYF. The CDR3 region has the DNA TGCAGTGCTATAACGGGTTATCCCTACGAGCAGTACTTC.